This T cell receptor (beta chain) was documented in a study of early stage breast cancer tumors. Study-level information: ER+/PR+/HER2- status applied to about 70% of the 16 invasive breast tumors.

Broader study findings: Functional markers like CD4, CD8 and FOXP3 were missed in bulk sequencing. Compared with adjacent normal breast, tumors showed about 2.5-fold denser, more clonal T cells. In about 90% of the 16 patients, blood comparison separated tumor from normal breast.

CDR1 and CDR2 from the germline V gene are SGHTS and YDEGEE. The CDR3 is made up of 11 amino acids. V shed 4 bases and J shed 4 bases, with 6 bases lying between them. Points on this clone: Antigen unknown.

TCRdb keeps only in-frame clones here, not all; method: immunoSEQ multiplex PCR. The data hold around 50,000 clones, with roughly 83% observed a single time. The chain recombines TRBV5-8 with TRBJ2-7; TRBD2 is a possible D gene (5 bases). Sequencing used blood. This TCR was recovered from a person aged 45 to 59 with breast cancer. CDR3 bases: TGTGCCAGCAGCCGGGAATACGAGCAGTACTTC. This sequence encodes CASSREYEQYF.